One T cell receptor beta chain is described in this entry. Its antigen is not identified. This entry is derived from a study of coeliac disease. Findings and caveats of the study: Cross-contamination between intraepithelial and lamina propria cells was possible.

CDR3 length: 16 amino acids. Germline V gene data show CDR1 as MGHRA and CDR2 as YSYEKL. V was cut by 3 bases and J by 4 bases, with 17 bases left in between. Profiled with immunoSEQ multiplex PCR; TCRdb holds only in-frame clones, not every one. The table has roughly 3,700 clones, 60% to 80% seen once; the top ten hold 7% to 9%. Input material: intraepithelial lymphocytes from the gut. This sequence was found in a young man with celiac disease. This rearrangement joins TRBV4-1 to TRBJ2-3; D is possibly TRBD1 (6 bases). The DNA for the CDR3 is TGCGCCAGCAGCCAGACAGGACCGCCTTTGTCAGATACGCAGTATTTT. It codes for CASSQTGPPLSDTQYF.